This T cell receptor beta chain is from a study of Ad26.COV2.S vaccination and SARS-CoV-2 variants. The treatment was: around 19 received Ad26.COV2.S at low or high dose, single or two shots; 5 received placebo; per-sample allocation not given. Day 63 after the first vaccine or placebo injection was the time point for sampling. The data were produced by immunoSEQ multiplex PCR, yet TCRdb's version contains in-frame clones alone and is incomplete. This table has roughly 350,000 clones, more than 85% appearing once. The sample was peripheral blood, taken in a trial of Ad26.COV2.S vaccine versus placebo. The TCR was taken from a person aged 18-60 years who received the Ad26.COV2.S COVID-19 vaccine or a placebo.

The CDR3, as DNA: TGTGCCAGCAGCAAGTTCGGACGGTGGAGGGCTGATGAGCAGTTCTTC. Encoded protein: CASSKFGRWRADEQFF. This rearrangement joins TRBV21-1 to TRBJ2-1; TRBD2, the table's D call, lacks a check against the DNA. TRBV21-1 is deemed a pseudogene. This CDR3 contains 16 residues.